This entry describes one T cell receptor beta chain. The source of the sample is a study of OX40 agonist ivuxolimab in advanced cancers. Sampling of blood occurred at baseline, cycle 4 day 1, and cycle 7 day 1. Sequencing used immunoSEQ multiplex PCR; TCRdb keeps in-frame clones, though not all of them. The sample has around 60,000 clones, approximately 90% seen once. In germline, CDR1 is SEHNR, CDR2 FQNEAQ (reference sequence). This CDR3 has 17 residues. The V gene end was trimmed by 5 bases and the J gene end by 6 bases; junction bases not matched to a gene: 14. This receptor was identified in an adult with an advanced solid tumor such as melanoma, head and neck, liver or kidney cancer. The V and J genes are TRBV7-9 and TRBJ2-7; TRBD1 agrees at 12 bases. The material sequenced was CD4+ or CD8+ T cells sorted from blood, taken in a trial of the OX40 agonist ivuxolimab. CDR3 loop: CASSIPGQGATFGEQYF. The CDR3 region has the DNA TGTGCCAGCAGCATCCCGGGACAGGGGGCAACTTTCGGCGAGCAGTACTTC.